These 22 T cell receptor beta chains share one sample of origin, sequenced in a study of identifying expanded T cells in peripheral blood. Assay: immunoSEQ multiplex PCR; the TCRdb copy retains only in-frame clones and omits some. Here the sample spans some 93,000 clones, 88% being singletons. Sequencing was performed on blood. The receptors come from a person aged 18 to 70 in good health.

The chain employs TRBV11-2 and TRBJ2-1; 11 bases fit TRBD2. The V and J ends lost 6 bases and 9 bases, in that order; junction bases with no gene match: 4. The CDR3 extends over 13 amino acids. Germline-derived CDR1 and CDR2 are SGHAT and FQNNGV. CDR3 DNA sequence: TGTGCCAGCAGACTAGCGGGGGAGGGTGAGCAGTTCTTC. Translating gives CASRLAGEGEQFF.

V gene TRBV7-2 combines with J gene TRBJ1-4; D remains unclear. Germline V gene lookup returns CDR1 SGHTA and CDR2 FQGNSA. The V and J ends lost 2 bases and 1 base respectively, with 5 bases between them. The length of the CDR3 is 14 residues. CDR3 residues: CASSLRRTNEKLFF. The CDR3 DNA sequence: TGTGCCAGCAGCTTACGGAGAACTAATGAAAAACTGTTTTTT. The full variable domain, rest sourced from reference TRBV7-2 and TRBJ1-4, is GAGVSQSPSNKVTEKGKDVELRCDPISGHTALYWYRQSLGQGLEFLIYFQGNSAPDKSGLPSDRFSAERTGGSVSTLTIQRTQQEDSAVYLCASSLRRTNEKLFFGSGTQLSVL.

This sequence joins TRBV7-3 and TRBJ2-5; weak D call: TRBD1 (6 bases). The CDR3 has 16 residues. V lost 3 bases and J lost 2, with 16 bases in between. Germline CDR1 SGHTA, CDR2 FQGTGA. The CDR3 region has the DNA TGTGCCAGCAGCTTCTCAGGCGACAGGTCTCAAGAGACCCAGTACTTC. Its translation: CASSFSGDRSQETQYF.

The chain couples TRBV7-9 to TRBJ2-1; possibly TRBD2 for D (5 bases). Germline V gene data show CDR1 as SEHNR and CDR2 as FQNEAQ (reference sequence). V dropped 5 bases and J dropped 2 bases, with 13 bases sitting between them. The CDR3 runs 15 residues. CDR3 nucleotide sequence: TGTGCCAGCAGCCCGCCCTGGCGGGCCTACAATGAGCAGTTCTTC. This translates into CASSPPWRAYNEQFF.

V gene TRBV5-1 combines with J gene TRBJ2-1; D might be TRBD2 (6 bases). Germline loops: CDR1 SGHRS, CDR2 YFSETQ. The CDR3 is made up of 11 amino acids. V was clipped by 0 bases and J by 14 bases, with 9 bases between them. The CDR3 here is CASSLGREEFF. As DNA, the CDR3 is TGCGCCAGCAGCTTGGGCAGGGAGGAGTTCTTC.

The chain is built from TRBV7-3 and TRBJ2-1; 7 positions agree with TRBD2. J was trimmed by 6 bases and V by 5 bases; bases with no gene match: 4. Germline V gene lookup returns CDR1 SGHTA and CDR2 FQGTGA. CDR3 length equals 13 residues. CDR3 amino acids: CASSPGEGNEQFF. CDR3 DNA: TGTGCCAGCAGCCCTGGGGAGGGCAATGAGCAGTTCTTC.

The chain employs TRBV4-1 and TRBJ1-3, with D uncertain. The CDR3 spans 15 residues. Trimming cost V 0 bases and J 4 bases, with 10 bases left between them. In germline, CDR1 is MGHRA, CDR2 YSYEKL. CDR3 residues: CASSQDPAGGNTIYF. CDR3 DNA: TGCGCCAGCAGCCAAGACCCGGCTGGGGGAAACACCATATATTTT.

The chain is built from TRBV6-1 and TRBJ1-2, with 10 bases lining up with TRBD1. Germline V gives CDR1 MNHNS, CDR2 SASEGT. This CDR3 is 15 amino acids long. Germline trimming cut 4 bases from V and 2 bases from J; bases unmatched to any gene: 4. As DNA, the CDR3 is TGTGCCAGCAGTGCCACGACAGGGGGCAACTATGGCTACACCTTC. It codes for CASSATTGGNYGYTF.

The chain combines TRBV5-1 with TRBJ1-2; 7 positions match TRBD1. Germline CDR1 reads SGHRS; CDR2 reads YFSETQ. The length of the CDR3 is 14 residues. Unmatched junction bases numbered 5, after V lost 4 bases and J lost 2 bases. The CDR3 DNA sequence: TGCGCCAGCAGCAGGGGACAGACCAACTATGGCTACACCTTC. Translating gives CASSRGQTNYGYTF. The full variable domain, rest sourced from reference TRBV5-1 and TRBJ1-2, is KAGVTQTPRYLIKTRGQQVTLSCSPISGHRSVSWYQQTPGQGLQFLFEYFSETQRNKGNFPGRFSGRQFSNSRSEMNVSTLELGDSALYLCASSRGQTNYGYTFGSGTRLTVV.

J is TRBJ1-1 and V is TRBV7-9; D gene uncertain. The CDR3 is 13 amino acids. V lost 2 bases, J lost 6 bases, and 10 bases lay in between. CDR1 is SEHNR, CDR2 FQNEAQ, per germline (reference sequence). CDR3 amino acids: CASSLSGPAEAFF. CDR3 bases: TGTGCCAGCAGCTTATCCGGTCCGGCTGAAGCTTTCTTT.

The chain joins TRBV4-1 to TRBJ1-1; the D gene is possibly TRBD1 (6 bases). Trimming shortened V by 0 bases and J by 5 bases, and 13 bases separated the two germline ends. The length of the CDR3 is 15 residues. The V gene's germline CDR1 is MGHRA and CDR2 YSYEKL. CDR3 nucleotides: TGCGCCAGCAGCCAAGATCTGTGGGGGCAGACTGAAGCTTTCTTT. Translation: CASSQDLWGQTEAFF.

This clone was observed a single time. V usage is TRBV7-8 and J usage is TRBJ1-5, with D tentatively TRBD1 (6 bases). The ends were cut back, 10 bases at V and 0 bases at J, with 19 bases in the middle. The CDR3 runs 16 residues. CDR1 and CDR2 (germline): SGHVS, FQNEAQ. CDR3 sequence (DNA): TGTGCCATCTCGGCAGGGGATAATAATAGCAATCAGCCCCAGCATTTT. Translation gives CAISAGDNNSNQPQHF.

The CDR3 is CASSPPFYEQYF. The CDR3 nucleotides read TGTGCCAGCAGCCCCCCTTTCTACGAGCAGTACTTC. The chain uses TRBV5-4 and TRBJ2-7, with unresolved D. V was cut by 4 bases and J by 3 bases, with 8 bases left in between. Germline CDR1 and CDR2: SGHNT and YYREEE (reference sequence). The CDR3 length is 12 residues.

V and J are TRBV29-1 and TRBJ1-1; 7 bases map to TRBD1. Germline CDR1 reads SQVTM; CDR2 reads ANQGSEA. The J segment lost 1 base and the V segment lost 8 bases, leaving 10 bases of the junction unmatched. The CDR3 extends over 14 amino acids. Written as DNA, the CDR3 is TGCAGCTTTTCCTCCAGGGGGAGGAACACTGAAGCTTTCTTT. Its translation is CSFSSRGRNTEAFF.

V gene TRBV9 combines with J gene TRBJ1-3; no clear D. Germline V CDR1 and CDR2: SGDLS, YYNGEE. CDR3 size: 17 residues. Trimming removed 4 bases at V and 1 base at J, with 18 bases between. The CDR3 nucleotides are TGTGCCAGCAGCCCCCGGGGTACCGAGGGATCTGGAAACACCATATATTTT. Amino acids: CASSPRGTEGSGNTIYF. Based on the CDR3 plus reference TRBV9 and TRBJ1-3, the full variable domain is DSGVTQTPKHLITATGQRVTLRCSPRSGDLSVYWYQQSLDQGLQFLIQYYNGEERAKGNILERFSAQQFPDLHSELNLSSLELGDSALYFCASSPRGTEGSGNTIYFGEGSWLTVV.

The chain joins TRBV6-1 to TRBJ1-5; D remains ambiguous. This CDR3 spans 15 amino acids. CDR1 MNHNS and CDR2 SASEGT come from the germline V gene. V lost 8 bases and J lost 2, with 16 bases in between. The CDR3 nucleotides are TGTGCCAGCGTAGGAAGGGCGGTGCGCAATCAGCCCCAGCATTTT. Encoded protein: CASVGRAVRNQPQHF.

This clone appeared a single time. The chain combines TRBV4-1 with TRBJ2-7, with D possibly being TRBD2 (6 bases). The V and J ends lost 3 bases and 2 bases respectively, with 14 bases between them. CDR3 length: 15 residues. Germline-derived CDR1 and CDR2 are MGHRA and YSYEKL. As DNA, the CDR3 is TGCGCCAGCAGCCAGACCTGGGACTTTACCTACGAGCAGTACTTC. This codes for CASSQTWDFTYEQYF.

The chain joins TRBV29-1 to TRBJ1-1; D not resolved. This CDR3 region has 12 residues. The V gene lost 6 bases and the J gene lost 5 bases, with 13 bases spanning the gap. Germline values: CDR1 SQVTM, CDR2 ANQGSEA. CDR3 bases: TGCAGCGTGGTGCAGGTAGGGACTGAAGCTTTCTTT. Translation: CSVVQVGTEAFF.

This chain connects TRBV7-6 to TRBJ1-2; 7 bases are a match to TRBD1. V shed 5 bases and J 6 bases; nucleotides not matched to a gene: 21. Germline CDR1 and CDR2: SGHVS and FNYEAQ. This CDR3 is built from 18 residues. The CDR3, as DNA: TGTGCCAGCAGCGCGACAGGGCTCCTTACCCACCGTATGAATGGCTACACCTTC. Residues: CASSATGLLTHRMNGYTF.

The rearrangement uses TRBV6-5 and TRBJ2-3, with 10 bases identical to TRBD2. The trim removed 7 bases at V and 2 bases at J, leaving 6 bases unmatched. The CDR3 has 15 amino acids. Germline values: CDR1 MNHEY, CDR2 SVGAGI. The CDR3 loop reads CASTLAGDHTDTQYF. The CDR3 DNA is TGTGCCAGCACTCTAGCGGGAGATCACACAGATACGCAGTATTTT.

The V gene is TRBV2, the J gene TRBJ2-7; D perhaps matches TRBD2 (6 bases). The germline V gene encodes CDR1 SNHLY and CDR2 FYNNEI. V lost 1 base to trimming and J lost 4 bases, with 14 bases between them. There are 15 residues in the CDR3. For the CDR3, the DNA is TGTGCCAGCAGTGAAGAGTTTGGGACTTCTTACGAGCAGTACTTC. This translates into CASSEEFGTSYEQYF.

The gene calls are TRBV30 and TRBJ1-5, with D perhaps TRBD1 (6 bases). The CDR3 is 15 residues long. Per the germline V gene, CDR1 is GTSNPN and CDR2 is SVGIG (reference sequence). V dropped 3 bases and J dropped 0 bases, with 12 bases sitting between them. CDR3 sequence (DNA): TGTGCCTGGAGCCTAGGGGGTTATAGCAATCAGCCCCAGCATTTT. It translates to CAWSLGGYSNQPQHF.